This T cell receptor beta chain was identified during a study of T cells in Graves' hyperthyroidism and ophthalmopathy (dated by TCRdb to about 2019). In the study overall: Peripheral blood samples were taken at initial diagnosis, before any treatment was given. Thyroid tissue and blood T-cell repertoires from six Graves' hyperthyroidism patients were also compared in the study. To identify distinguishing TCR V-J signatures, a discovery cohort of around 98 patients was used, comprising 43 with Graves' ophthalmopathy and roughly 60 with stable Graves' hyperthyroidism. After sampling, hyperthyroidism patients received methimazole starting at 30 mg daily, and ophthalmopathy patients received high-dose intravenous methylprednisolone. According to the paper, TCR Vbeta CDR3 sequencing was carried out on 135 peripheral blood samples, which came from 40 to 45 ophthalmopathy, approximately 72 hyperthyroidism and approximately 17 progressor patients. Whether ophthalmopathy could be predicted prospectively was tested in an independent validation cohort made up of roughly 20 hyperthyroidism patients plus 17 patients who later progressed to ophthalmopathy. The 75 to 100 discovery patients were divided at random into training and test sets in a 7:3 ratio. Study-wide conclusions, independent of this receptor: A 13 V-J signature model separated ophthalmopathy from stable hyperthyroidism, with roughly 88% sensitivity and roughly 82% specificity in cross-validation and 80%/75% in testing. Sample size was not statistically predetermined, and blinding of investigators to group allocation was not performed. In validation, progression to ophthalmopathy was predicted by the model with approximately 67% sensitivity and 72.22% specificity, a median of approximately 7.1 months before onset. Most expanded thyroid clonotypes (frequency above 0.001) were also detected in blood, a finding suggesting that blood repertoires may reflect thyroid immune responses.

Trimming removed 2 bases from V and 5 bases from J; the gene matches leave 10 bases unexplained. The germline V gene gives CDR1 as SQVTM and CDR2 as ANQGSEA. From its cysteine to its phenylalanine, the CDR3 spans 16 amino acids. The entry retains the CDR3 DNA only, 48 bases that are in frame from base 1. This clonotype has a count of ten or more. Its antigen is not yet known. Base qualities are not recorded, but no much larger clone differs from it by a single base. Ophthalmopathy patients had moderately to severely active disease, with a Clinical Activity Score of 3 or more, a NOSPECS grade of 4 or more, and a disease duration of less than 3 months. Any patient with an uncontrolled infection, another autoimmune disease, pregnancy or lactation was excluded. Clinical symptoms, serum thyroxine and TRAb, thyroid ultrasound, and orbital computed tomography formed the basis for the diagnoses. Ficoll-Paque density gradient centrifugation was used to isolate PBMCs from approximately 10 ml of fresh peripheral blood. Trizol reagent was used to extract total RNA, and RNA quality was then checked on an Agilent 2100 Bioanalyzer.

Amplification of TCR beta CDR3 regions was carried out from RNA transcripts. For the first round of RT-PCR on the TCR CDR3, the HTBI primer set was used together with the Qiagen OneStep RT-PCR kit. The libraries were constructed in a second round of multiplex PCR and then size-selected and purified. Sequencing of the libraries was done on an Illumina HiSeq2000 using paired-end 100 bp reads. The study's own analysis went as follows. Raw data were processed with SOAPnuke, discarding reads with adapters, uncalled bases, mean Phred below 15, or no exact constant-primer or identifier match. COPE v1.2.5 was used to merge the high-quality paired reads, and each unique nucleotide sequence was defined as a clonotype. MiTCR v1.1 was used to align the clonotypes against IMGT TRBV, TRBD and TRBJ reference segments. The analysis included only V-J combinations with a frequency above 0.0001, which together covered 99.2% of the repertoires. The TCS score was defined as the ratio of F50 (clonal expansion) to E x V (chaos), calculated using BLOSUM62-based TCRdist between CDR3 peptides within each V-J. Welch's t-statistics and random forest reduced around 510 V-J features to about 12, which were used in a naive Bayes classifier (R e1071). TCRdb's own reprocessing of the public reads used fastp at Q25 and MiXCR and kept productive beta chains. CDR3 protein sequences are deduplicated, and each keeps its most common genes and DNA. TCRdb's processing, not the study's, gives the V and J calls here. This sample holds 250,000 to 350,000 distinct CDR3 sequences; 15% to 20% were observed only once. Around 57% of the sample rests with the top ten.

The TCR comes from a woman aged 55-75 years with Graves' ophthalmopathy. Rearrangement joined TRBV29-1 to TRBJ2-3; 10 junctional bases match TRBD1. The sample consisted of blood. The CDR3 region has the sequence CSVESPGQGLLDTQYF. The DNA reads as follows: TGCAGCGTTGAAAGTCCGGGACAGGGGTTGTTAGATACGCAGTATTTT.